A selection of T cell receptor beta chains follows, all from one sample in a study of Ad26.COV2.S vaccination and SARS-CoV-2 variants. Libraries were prepared by immunoSEQ multiplex PCR; TCRdb keeps only in-frame clonotypes and omits some of them. The data contain under 600,000 clones, about 88% of them seen just once; the ten biggest clones take up 1.5% to 2%. Sequenced material: peripheral blood, taken in a trial of Ad26.COV2.S vaccine versus placebo. These receptors were collected from a person aged 18-60 years who received the Ad26.COV2.S COVID-19 vaccine or a placebo. CDR3s include the opening cysteine and the closing phenylalanine or tryptophan. The D gene is left open where the match is weak. Size values are once, few and many counts, or a class for expanded clones, and some rows have none.

v_call	d_call	clone_size	j_call	cdr3_nt	cdr3_aa
TRBV18	TRBD1	NA	TRBJ1-1	TGTGCCAGCTCACCACCGCAGGGGGCGCGAACTGAAGCTTTCTTT	CASSPPQGARTEAFF
TRBV27	TRBD1	NA	TRBJ2-7	TGTGCCAGCAGTCGGACAGGAGCCTACGAGCAGTACTTC	CASSRTGAYEQYF
TRBV10-2	TRBD2	NA	TRBJ2-1	TGCGCCAGCAGTGACCTACGGGAGGGCCGTTTTGTCGATGAGCAGTTCTTC	CASSDLREGRFVDEQFF
TRBV3-1/TRBV3-2	TRBD2	NA	TRBJ2-3	TGTGCCAGCAGCCGGGGACTAGGAATGGGCACAGATACGCAGTATTTT	CASSRGLGMGTDTQYF
TRBV27	TRBD2	NA	TRBJ2-7	TGTGCCAGCAGTCTGGGCGGGAGCTTGGGCGAGCAGTACTTC	CASSLGGSLGEQYF
TRBV5-8	NA	NA	TRBJ2-7	TGTGCCAGCAGCGTTGGAGTCCCCTACGAGCAGTACTTC	CASSVGVPYEQYF
TRBV5-8	NA	NA	TRBJ1-2	TGTGCCAGCAGCAGGGCGACTAACTATGGCTACACCTTC	CASSRATNYGYTF
TRBV12-3/TRBV12-4	TRBD1	NA	TRBJ2-7	TGTGCCAGCAGTCGGACAGGCCGCTACGAGCAGTACTTC	CASSRTGRYEQYF
TRBV7-2	NA	NA	TRBJ1-6	TGTGCCAGCAGCTTAGGGCTGGGAAAAGAGAATTCACCCCTCCACTTT	CASSLGLGKENSPLHF
TRBV11-1	NA	NA	TRBJ1-1	TGTGCCAGCAGCTTTAGGGGCCGTGCTTCCGAAGCTTTCTTT	CASSFRGRASEAFF
TRBV10-3	TRBD2	once	TRBJ2-1	TGTGCCATCAGTGAGTCGTCTGGCCTAGCGGGGCGGAATGAGCAGTTCTTC	CAISESSGLAGRNEQFF
TRBV28	NA	NA	TRBJ2-7	TGTGCCAGCAGTTTCAACCTTCGCGGCGGCCTGGGGGAGCAGTACTTC	CASSFNLRGGLGEQYF
TRBV4-2	NA	NA	TRBJ2-2	TGTGCCAGCAGCCAAGTAGGGGGGCCTGTCGGGGAGCTGTTTTTT	CASSQVGGPVGELFF
TRBV27	NA	NA	TRBJ1-6	TGTGCCAGCAGTTTGGCGAGCTCCTATAATTCACCCCTCCACTTT	CASSLASSYNSPLHF
TRBV9	NA	NA	TRBJ1-1	TGTGCCAGCAGCGTAGAACCGGGGGCTGTCTCTGAAGCTTTCTTT	CASSVEPGAVSEAFF
TRBV14	TRBD2	NA	TRBJ2-6	TGTGCCAGCAGCCATACTAGCGGGGCTTCTGGGGCCAACGTCCTGACTTTC	CASSHTSGASGANVLTF
TRBV7-8	NA	NA	TRBJ2-7	TGTGCCAGCAGCTTATTTCAGGACGGCGAGCAGTACTTC	CASSLFQDGEQYF
TRBV21-1	NA	once	TRBJ1-2	TGTGCCAGCAGCACCCCAAGACAGGGAGTCCCCTATGGCTACACCTTC	CASSTPRQGVPYGYTF
TRBV7-2	NA	NA	TRBJ1-1	TGTGCCAGCAGCCGGGACGGCATGAACACTGAAGCTTTCTTT	CASSRDGMNTEAFF
TRBV11-2	TRBD2	NA	TRBJ2-1	TGTGCCAGCAGCTTAGGTATAGCGGGAGGGTCCTACAATGAGCAGTTCTTC	CASSLGIAGGSYNEQFF
TRBV9	TRBD1	few	TRBJ1-2	TGTGCCAGCAGCGCGACACAGGGGCGACGGGGCTACACCTTC	CASSATQGRRGYTF
TRBV7-8	TRBD1	NA	TRBJ1-5	TGTGCCAGAAGGACAGGGCCTCGGCCCCAGCATTTT	CARRTGPRPQHF